This T cell receptor beta chain was found in a study of memory CD4+ T cells and cytomegalovirus serostatus (dated by TCRdb to the late 2010s). Regarding the study in general: A total of about 35 healthy Belgian adults, of whom 9 were CMV seropositive and approximately 24 were CMV seronegative, were included in the cohort. To replicate a published TCR-based CMV serostatus classifier, the researchers sequenced the CD4+ memory TCRbeta repertoires of a Belgian cohort whose cytomegalovirus serostatus was known.

Single viable CD3+CD4+CD8-CD45RO+ cells were sorted as memory CD4+ T cells on a FACSAria II. CMV serostatus was assessed using a Roche Elecsys assay, by which serum IgG against CMV pp150, pp28, p38 and p52 was detected. After thawing, total CD4+ T cells were enriched by positive selection with CD4 magnetic microbeads. Samples originated from another study that specifically interrogated the CD4+ T cell memory repertoire. Peripheral blood mononuclear cells were isolated and cryopreserved according to standard operating procedures, and serum was kept at -80 degrees C. CD3-PerCP (BW264/56), CD4-APC (RPA-T4), CD45RO-PE (UCHT1) and CD8-Pacific Orange (3B5) antibodies were used for staining, and non-viable cells were excluded with Sytox blue. V is pared back by 0 bases and J by 7 bases, with 21 bases lying between the germline termini. The CDR3 contains 17 residues, cysteine and phenylalanine counted. Of the read, only the CDR3 DNA is kept; its 51 bases are in frame from base 1. CDR1 and CDR2 were assigned from the germline V gene as LGHNA and YSLEER.

Genomic DNA was extracted from sorted cells with the Quick-DNA Microprep Kit. TCRbeta DNA was amplified with the immunoSEQ hsTCRbeta kit following the manufacturer's protocol. An Illumina MiSeq instrument was used to sequence the TCRbeta libraries. Processing in the source paper ran as follows. Once out-of-frame sequences had been removed, 2,204,828 distinct TCRbeta sequences were left, which works out to an average of approximately 73,000 per individual. Each individual was scored using the number of some 160 previously reported CMV-associated TCRbeta sequences that the individual carried and the total number of productive distinct TCRbeta sequences. A beta-binomial model was reimplemented in Python, and scikit-learn random forests with default parameters were trained on data from the US cohort. Classifier performance on the Belgian cohort was summarized as median AUC with percentile confidence intervals over 10,000 bootstrap iterations. This is the immuneACCESS table as TCRdb keeps it, with only in-frame sequences that have V and J called. A part of the clones is gone; compared with another copy, unresolved V genes explain less than half, and the rest is unexplained. That table supplies the V and J calls and clone size; D and trimming were determined from the DNA. Counted in this sample were 45,000 to 60,000 clones; around 74% of them appeared once. Of the sample, more than 0.95% falls within the top ten clones.

In regard to this clone: Its antigen is still unknown. Per-nucleotide qualities are absent, and no much larger clonotype sits a single base away.

General findings and caveats noted by the study authors: Of 164 previously reported CMV-associated TCRbeta sequences, approximately 70 appeared in the CD4+ memory repertoires, each in one to five individuals. The results were interpreted as suggesting that the CMV-associated TCR signature is largely present in the CD4+ memory repertoire. A median bootstrapped AUC of almost 0.96 with a 95% CI of 0.76-1.00 was achieved on the Belgian cohort by the original-framework classifier. Only CD4+CD45RO+ memory cells were sequenced, unlike the original study, which covered naive and memory CD4+ and CD8+ populations. CMV serostatus prediction reached a median bootstrapped AUC of approximately 0.96 with the original framework and just under 0.93 with a US-trained random forest.

Sequencing was carried out using memory CD4+ T cells from blood. The receptor was derived from an adult in good health and CMV-seropositive. Recombination linked TRBV4-3 to TRBJ1-2; a tentative D match to TRBD1 spans 5 bases. The nucleotides are TGCGCCAGCAGCCAAGATTACGGGGGTGAGAGGTGGGTTGGCTACACCTTC. This translates into CASSQDYGGERWVGYTF.